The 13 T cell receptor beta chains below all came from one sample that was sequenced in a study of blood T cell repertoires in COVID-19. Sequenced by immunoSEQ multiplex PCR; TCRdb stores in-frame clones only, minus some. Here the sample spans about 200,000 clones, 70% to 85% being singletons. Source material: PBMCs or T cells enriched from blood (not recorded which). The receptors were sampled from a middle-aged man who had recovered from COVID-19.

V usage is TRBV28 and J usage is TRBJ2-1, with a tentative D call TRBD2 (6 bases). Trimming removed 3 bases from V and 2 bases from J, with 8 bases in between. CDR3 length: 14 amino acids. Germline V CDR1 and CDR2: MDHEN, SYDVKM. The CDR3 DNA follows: TGTGCCAGCAGTTTTGGCGGGGCCTACAATGAGCAGTTCTTC. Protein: CASSFGGAYNEQFF.

The CDR3 sequence is CASAKGAANEKLFF. CDR3 bases: TGTGCCAGCGCTAAAGGGGCCGCAAATGAAAAACTGTTTTTT. The chain joins TRBV9 to TRBJ1-4, with TRBD1 as a possible D gene (5 bases). The CDR3 spans 14 residues. Trimming took off 7 bases at V and 5 bases at J, with 15 bases between the two ends. Germline loops: CDR1 SGDLS, CDR2 YYNGEE.

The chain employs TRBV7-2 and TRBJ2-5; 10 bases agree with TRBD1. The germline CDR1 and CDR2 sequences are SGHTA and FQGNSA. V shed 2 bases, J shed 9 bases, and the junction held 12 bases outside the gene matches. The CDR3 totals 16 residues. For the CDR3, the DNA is TGTGCCAGCAGCTTATACGGACCGACAGGGGGCGGGGCCCAGTACTTC. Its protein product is CASSLYGPTGGGAQYF.

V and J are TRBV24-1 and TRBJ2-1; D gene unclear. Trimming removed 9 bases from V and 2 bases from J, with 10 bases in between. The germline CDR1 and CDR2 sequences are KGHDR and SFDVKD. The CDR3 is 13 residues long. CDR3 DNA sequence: TGTGCCACCTCTGATGGGCCCTACAATGAGCAGTTCTTC. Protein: CATSDGPYNEQFF.

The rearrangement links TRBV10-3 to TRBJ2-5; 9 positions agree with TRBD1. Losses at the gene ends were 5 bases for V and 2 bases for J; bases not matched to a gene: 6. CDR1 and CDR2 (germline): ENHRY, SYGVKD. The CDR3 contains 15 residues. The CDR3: CAISYGTGLQETQYF. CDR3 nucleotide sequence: TGTGCCATCAGTTACGGGACAGGGCTACAAGAGACCCAGTACTTC.

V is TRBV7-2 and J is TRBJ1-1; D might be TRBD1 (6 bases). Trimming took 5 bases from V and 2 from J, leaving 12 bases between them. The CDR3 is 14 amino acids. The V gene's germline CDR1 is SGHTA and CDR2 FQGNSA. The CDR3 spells CASSLNRANTEAFF. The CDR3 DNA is TGTGCCAGCAGCCTAAACAGGGCAAACACTGAAGCTTTCTTT.

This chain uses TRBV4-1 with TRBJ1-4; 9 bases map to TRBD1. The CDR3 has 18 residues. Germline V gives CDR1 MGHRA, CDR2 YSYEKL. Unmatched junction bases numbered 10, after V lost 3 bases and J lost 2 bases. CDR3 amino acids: CASSQTGGQGRTNEKLFF. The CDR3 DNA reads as TGCGCCAGCAGCCAGACCGGGGGACAGGGAAGGACTAATGAAAAACTGTTTTTT.

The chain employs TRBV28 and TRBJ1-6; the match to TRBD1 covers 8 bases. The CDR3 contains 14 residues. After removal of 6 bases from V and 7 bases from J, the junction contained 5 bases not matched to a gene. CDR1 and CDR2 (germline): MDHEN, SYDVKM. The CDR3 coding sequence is TGTGCCAGCAGACCGGACAGGGAAAATTCACCCCTCCACTTT. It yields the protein CASRPDRENSPLHF.

This CDR3 is CASSFWAGADTQYF. As DNA, the CDR3 is TGTGCCAGCAGCTTTTGGGCAGGGGCAGATACGCAGTATTTT. V gene TRBV7-6 combines with J gene TRBJ2-3, with D tentatively TRBD1 (6 bases). CDR1 SGHVS and CDR2 FNYEAQ come from the germline V gene. V was cut by 3 bases and J by 4 bases, with 11 bases left in between. CDR3 length equals 14 residues.

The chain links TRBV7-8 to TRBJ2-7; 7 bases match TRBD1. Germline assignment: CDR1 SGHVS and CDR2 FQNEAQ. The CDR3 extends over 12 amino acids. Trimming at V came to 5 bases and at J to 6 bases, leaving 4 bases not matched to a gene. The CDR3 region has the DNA TGTGCCAGCAGCCCGACAGGGTTCGAGCAGTACTTC. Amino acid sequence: CASSPTGFEQYF.

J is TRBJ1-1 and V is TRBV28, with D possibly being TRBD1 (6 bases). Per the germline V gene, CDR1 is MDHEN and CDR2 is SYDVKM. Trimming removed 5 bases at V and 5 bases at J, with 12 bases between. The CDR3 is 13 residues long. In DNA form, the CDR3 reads TGTGCCAGCAGTACAGGGACGAGGACTGAAGCTTTCTTT. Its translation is CASSTGTRTEAFF.

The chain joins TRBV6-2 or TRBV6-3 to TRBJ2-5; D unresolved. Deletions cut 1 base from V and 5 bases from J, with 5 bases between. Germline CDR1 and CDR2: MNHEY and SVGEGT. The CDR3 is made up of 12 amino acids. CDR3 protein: CASSYFLETQYF. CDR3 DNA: TGTGCCAGCAGTTACTTCCTGGAGACCCAGTACTTC.

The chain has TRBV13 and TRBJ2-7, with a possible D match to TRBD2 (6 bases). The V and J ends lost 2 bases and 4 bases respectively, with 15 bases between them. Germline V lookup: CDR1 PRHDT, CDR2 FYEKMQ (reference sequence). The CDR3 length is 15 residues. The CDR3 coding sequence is TGTGCCAGCAGCTTATTTGCGGCGGAGGGGTACGAGCAGTACTTC. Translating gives CASSLFAAEGYEQYF.